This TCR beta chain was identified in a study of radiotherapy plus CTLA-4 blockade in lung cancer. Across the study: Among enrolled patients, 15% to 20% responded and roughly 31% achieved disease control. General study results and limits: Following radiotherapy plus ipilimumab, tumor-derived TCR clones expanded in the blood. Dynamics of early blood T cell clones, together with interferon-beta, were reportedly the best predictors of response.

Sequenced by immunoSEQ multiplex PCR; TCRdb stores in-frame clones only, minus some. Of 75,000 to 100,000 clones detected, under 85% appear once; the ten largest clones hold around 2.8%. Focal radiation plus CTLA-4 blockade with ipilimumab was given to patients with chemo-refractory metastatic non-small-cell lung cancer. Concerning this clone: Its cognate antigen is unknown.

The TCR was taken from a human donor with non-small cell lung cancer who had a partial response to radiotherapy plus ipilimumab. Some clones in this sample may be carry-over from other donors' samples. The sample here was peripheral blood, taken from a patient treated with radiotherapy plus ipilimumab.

CDR3 in amino acids: CASRGVGYTF. DNA for the CDR3: TGTGCCAGCAGAGGGGTGGGCTACACCTTC. This chain links TRBV6-1 with TRBJ1-2, with a possible D match to TRBD1 (5 bases). Germline CDR1 MNHNS, CDR2 SASEGT. This CDR3 region has 10 residues. The V end lost 6 bases, the J end lost 8 bases, and 7 bases lay between the germline ends.